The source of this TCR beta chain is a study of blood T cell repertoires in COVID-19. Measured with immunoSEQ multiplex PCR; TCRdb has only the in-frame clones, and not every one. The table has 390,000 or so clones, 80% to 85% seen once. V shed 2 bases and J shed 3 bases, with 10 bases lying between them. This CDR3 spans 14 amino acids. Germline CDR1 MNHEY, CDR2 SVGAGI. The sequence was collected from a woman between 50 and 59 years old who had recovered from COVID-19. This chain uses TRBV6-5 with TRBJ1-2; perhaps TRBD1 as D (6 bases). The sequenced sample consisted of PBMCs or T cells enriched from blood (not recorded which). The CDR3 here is CASSYVPGDYGYTF. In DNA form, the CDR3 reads TGTGCCAGCAGTTACGTTCCAGGGGACTATGGCTACACCTTC.